This T cell receptor (beta chain) was sequenced in a study of cytotoxic CD8 clonotypes in ibrutinib-treated CLL. Repertoires were generated with immunoSEQ multiplex PCR, while TCRdb's copy carries only in-frame clones and drops some. The sample consists of roughly 150,000 clones, about 88% of them appearing once. Study-wide results and limits: Few clonotypes were public, and these shrank or held steady under treatment.

CDR1 and CDR2 from the germline V gene are LNHDA and SQIVND (reference sequence). J gave up 1 base and V 3 bases, and 6 bases lay outside the gene matches. This CDR3 is built from 16 residues. Only a few counts were recorded for this clone. Its matching antigen is unknown. V and J are TRBV19 and TRBJ2-4; 7 bases are shared with TRBD1. This TCR was sampled from a human donor with chronic lymphocytic leukemia. Here the sequenced sample was PBMCs, taken at disease progression, from a patient treated with ibrutinib. The CDR3 protein is CASSIRQGRAKNIQYF. The CDR3 region has the DNA TGTGCCAGTAGTATTCGACAGGGTCGGGCCAAAAACATTCAGTACTTC.